Following are 21 T cell receptor beta chains from one sample sequenced in a study of T-cell memory formation after mild COVID-19. MiXCR, applied by TCRdb to the 5' RACE reads, yields one record per CDR3 protein. The sample lists fewer than 600,000 distinct CDR3 sequences; roughly 20% were seen once. The sequenced sample consisted of PBMCs or a T cell subset sorted from them (not recorded which). The receptors derive from an adult woman who had mild COVID-19 (a few samples of this study predate the infection). Cell type and time point are not known.

The J gene is TRBJ1-2, the V gene TRBV9; 10 bases match TRBD1. The CDR3 has 14 residues. V lost 4 bases to trimming and J lost 8 bases; unmatched junction nucleotides: 8. Germline V gene sequence: CDR1 SGDLS, CDR2 YYNGEE. The CDR3: CASSPRQGAEGYTF. The DNA of the CDR3 is TGTGCCAGCAGCCCCAGACAGGGGGCGGAGGGCTACACCTTC.

This CDR3 reads CASSLGFGQETQYF. DNA of the CDR3: TGTGCCAGCAGCTTAGGGTTTGGTCAAGAGACCCAGTACTTC. The chain combines TRBV7-2 with TRBJ2-5; D gene ambiguous. V lost 1 base to trimming and J lost 2 bases, with 8 bases between them. Per germline, CDR1 SGHTA and CDR2 FQGNSA. The CDR3 runs 14 residues. Full variable domain (rest looked up from reference TRBV7-2 and TRBJ2-5): GAGVSQSPSNKVTEKGKDVELRCDPISGHTALYWYRQSLGQGLEFLIYFQGNSAPDKSGLPSDRFSAERTGGSVSTLTIQRTQQEDSAVYLCASSLGFGQETQYFGPGTRLLVL.

This clonotype was detected a few times. The chain uses TRBV9 and TRBJ2-3; D gene ambiguous. There are 14 residues in the CDR3. With 0 bases removed from V and 7 bases from J, the gap between germline ends came to 12 bases. Germline CDR1 and CDR2: SGDLS and YYNGEE. This CDR3 is CASSVADRRYTQYF. The CDR3 DNA reads as TGTGCCAGCAGCGTAGCGGACCGGCGATATACGCAGTATTTT.

V is TRBV6-5 and J is TRBJ2-7, with unresolved D. The length of the CDR3 is 17 residues. Trimming cost V 0 bases and J 0 bases, with 15 bases left between them. Germline values: CDR1 MNHEY, CDR2 SVGAGI. DNA of the CDR3: TGTGCCAGCAGTTACTCGACCAGCGCCATTTACTCCTACGAGCAGTACTTC. It is translated as CASSYSTSAIYSYEQYF.

This clonotype turned up a few times. The rearrangement joins TRBV4-1 to TRBJ1-5; the D gene is possibly TRBD1 (6 bases). There are 16 residues in the CDR3. Germline assignment: CDR1 MGHRA and CDR2 YSYEKL. Trimming took off 5 bases at V and 1 base at J, with 15 bases between the two ends. CDR3 in DNA: TGCGCCAGCAGCTTCGGGGGCGGGGTGAGCAATCAGCCCCAGCATTTT. It codes for CASSFGGGVSNQPQHF.

The CDR3 loop is CASSSPGTSGGRETQYF. CDR3 DNA: TGTGCCAGCAGTTCGCCCGGGACTAGCGGGGGCCGAGAGACCCAGTACTTC. The chain combines TRBV2 with TRBJ2-5, with 14 bases fitting TRBD2. This CDR3 is 17 amino acids long. V shed 5 bases, J shed 4 bases, and the junction held 9 bases outside the gene matches. CDR1 is SNHLY and CDR2 is FYNNEI in the germline V gene.

This clonotype turned up a few times. In nucleotides, the CDR3 is TGTGCCAGCAGAACACAGGCCACTAACTATGGCTACACCTTC. Its translation: CASRTQATNYGYTF. J is TRBJ1-2 and V is TRBV6-6; TRBD1 might be the D (5 bases). CDR3 length: 14 amino acids. V was cut by 6 bases and J by 0 bases, with 11 bases left in between. CDR1 is MNHNY, CDR2 SVGAGI, per germline (reference sequence).

The J gene is TRBJ2-5, the V gene TRBV6-1, with 7 bases lining up with TRBD1. This CDR3 has 16 amino acids. Germline lookup yields CDR1 MNHNS and CDR2 SASEGT. The junction had 16 bases not matched to a gene; V was cut back by 5 bases and J by 7 bases. The CDR3 reads CASSPWGTAQPSTQYF. For the CDR3, the DNA is TGTGCCAGCAGTCCTTGGGGGACAGCCCAACCTTCGACCCAGTACTTC.

The chain uses TRBV20-1 and TRBJ1-5; perhaps TRBD1 as D (6 bases). The germline V gene has CDR1 DFQATT and CDR2 SNEGSKA (reference sequence). This CDR3 region has 15 residues. Deletions cut 3 bases from V and 4 bases from J, with 16 bases between. The CDR3 DNA sequence: TGCAGTGCTAGGAGCAACTACAGGGATAATCAGCCCCAGCATTTT. It translates to CSARSNYRDNQPQHF.

This clonotype occurred a few times. The genes are TRBV9 and TRBJ2-3; D remains ambiguous. Per the germline V gene, CDR1 is SGDLS and CDR2 is YYNGEE. The CDR3 runs to 13 residues. Trimming cost V 9 bases and J 0 bases, with 11 bases left between them. The CDR3 reads CATSLTSTDTQYF. The CDR3 DNA reads TGTGCCACCTCCCTCACTAGCACAGATACGCAGTATTTT.

V and J are TRBV15 and TRBJ2-2; TRBD2 is a possible D gene (5 bases). This CDR3 contains 14 residues. The V gene lost 0 bases and the J gene lost 5 bases, with 7 bases spanning the gap. Germline lookup yields CDR1 LNHNV and CDR2 YYDKDF (reference sequence). The CDR3 DNA reads TGTGCCACCAGCAGAGATGGGAGTACCGGGGAGCTGTTTTTT. Amino acids: CATSRDGSTGELFF.

This clonotype was found a few times. This chain uses TRBV5-6 with TRBJ1-2; weak D call: TRBD1 (6 bases). This CDR3 comprises 15 residues. V was pared by 0 bases and J by 8 bases, with 17 bases between. CDR1 is SGHDT, CDR2 YYEEEE, per germline. In nucleotides, the CDR3 is TGTGCCAGCAGCTTGGAGGAGGGGGGAAGGAGCGGCTACACCTTC. This sequence encodes CASSLEEGGRSGYTF.

About this clonotype itself: At one end the junction does not follow the germline gene, possibly because of a read error. The chain has TRBV7-7 and TRBJ2-1; 10 nucleotides line up with TRBD2. The CDR3 totals 16 residues. Germline V gene lookup returns CDR1 SSHAT and CDR2 FNYEAQ (reference sequence). CDR3 amino acids: CASSWILAGHNARQFF. CDR3 nucleotide sequence: TGTGCTAGCAGCTGGATACTAGCGGGACACAATGCGCGGCAGTTCTTC.

This clonotype was seen more than once but under ten times. The J gene is TRBJ2-7, the V gene TRBV6-2 or TRBV6-3; possible D gene TRBD2, 6 bases. V lost 2 bases, J lost 2 bases, and 13 bases lay in between. The V gene's germline CDR1 is MNHEY and CDR2 SVGEGT. This CDR3 has 15 amino acids. The CDR3 nucleotides read TGTGCCAGCAGTTACGAGCGGGTCGACGCCTACGAGCAGTACTTC. It codes for CASSYERVDAYEQYF.

This clonotype has more than one count but fewer than ten. This sequence joins TRBV7-2 and TRBJ2-2; no clear D. V gave up 5 bases and J gave up 4 bases, with 11 bases separating them. In germline, CDR1 is SGHTA, CDR2 FQGNSA. The CDR3 contains 14 residues. This chain's CDR3 is CASSPFATTGELFF. CDR3 in DNA: TGTGCCAGCAGCCCATTCGCGACCACCGGGGAGCTGTTTTTT.

The V gene is TRBV27, the J gene TRBJ1-2, with a weak D call TRBD1 (6 bases). The CDR3 loop spans 13 amino acids. The V end lost 2 bases, the J end lost 8 bases, and 12 bases lay between the germline ends. CDR1 is MNHEY, CDR2 SMNVEV, per germline (reference sequence). CDR3 loop: CASSLNRVGGYTF. CDR3 nucleotide sequence: TGTGCCAGCAGTTTAAACAGGGTCGGAGGCTACACCTTC.

This clonotype was seen a handful of times. The rearrangement uses TRBV7-3 and TRBJ2-3; 10 positions match TRBD2. J gave up 9 bases and V 6 bases, and 12 bases lay outside the gene matches. The CDR3 is 15 amino acids. Germline-derived CDR1 and CDR2 are SGHTA and FQGTGA. The chain's CDR3 is CASRLLAGSKETQYF. DNA for the CDR3: TGTGCCAGCAGATTACTAGCGGGGTCCAAGGAGACGCAGTATTTT.

The V and J genes are TRBV12-3 or TRBV12-4 and TRBJ2-6; 9 positions match TRBD1. V shed 4 bases, J shed 0 bases, and the junction held 7 bases outside the gene matches. This CDR3 is 18 amino acids long. CDR3 amino acids: CASSYVDRGSSGANVLTF. The CDR3 bases are TGTGCCAGCAGTTACGTAGACAGGGGGAGCTCTGGGGCCAACGTCCTGACTTTC.

The J gene is TRBJ1-1, the V gene TRBV4-1; possible D gene TRBD1, 6 bases. The CDR3 covers 14 residues. Germline V gives CDR1 MGHRA, CDR2 YSYEKL. V was clipped by 9 bases and J by 0 bases, with 14 bases between them. The DNA of the CDR3 is TGCGCCAGTACGACAGGAGGTTTGAACACTGAAGCTTTCTTT. Encoded protein: CASTTGGLNTEAFF.

The chain employs TRBV11-2 and TRBJ2-3; the D gene is possibly TRBD2 (6 bases). This CDR3 spans 16 amino acids. Germline-derived CDR1 and CDR2 are SGHAT and FQNNGV. V shed 5 bases and J shed 1 base, with 16 bases lying between them. The CDR3 region has the DNA TGTGCCAGCAGCCCCACTAGCTGGAGTCGCACAGATACGCAGTATTTT. Encoded protein: CASSPTSWSRTDTQYF.

This chain links TRBV6-6 with TRBJ2-3; no clear D. Germline CDR1 is MNHNY and CDR2 is SVGAGI (reference sequence). This CDR3 spans 15 amino acids. V was trimmed by 1 base and J by 2 bases, leaving 10 bases between them. Here the CDR3 reads CASSYLTETTDTQYF. CDR3 in DNA: TGTGCCAGCAGTTACTTGACTGAGACCACAGATACGCAGTATTTT.